This T cell receptor beta chain was captured in a study of blood T cell repertoires in COVID-19. Background on the study: Samples came from the United States, Italy and Spain, spanning acute and convalescent COVID-19. T cells, B-cell-depleted T cells, or PBMCs supplied cDNA or gDNA.

Authors' data handling: From reference gene primer amplification, estimates of nucleated cell counts were derived. Profiling relied on immunoSEQ multiplex PCR, and the TCRdb table lists in-frame clones only, not all of them. From that table come the V and J calls and clone size; the DNA was used to work out D and trimming. The sample lists tens of thousands of clones, about 83% seen once, with under 30% in the top ten. This CDR3 is 16 amino acids long. With 7 bases removed from V and 5 bases from J, the gap between germline ends came to 23 bases. Germline-derived CDR1 and CDR2 are SNHLY and FYNNEI. This clone was picked up one time.

The V and J genes are TRBV2 and TRBJ2-5; possibly TRBD1 for D (7 bases). Sample: peripheral blood. This TCR came from a woman older than 75 with acute or convalescent COVID-19. CDR3 sequence (DNA): TGTGCCAGCACTTTCGGCCAGGGGGGCTCGGGGGAGACCCAGTACTTC. This encodes CASTFGQGGSGETQYF.